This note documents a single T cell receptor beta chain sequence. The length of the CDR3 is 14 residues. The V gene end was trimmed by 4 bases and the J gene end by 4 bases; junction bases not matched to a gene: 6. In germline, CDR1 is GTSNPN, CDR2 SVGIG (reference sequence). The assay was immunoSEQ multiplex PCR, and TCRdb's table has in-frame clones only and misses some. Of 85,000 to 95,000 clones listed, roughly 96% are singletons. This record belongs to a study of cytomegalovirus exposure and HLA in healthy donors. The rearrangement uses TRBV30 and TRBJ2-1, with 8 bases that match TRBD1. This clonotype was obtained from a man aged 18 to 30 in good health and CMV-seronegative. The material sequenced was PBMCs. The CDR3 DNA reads TGTGCCTGGAACACCGGACAGGGTTACAATGAGCAGTTCTTC. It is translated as CAWNTGQGYNEQFF.